The present T cell receptor (beta chain) was sequenced within a study of spatial heterogeneity in lung cancer. TCRdb used MiXCR to reprocess the 5' RACE reads, holding one entry per CDR3 protein. The repertoire holds nearly 80,000 distinct CDR3 sequences, roughly 8% seen once, with 6.5% to 8.5% in the top ten. A few counts support this clonotype. Time point denoted: sample taken at primary tumor resection. The CDR3 contains 15 residues. The V and J ends lost 5 bases and 2 bases respectively, with 16 bases between them. The germline V gene encodes CDR1 MNHNY and CDR2 SVGAGI (reference sequence). The receptor comes from a male donor with early-stage non-small cell lung cancer. The sequencing used PBMCs, collected at surgery. The chain uses TRBV6-6 and TRBJ2-7, with D tentatively TRBD1 (6 bases). The CDR3 loop is CASSPRAGDTYEQYF. The CDR3 DNA follows: TGTGCCAGCAGTCCCAGGGCCGGGGACACCTACGAGCAGTACTTC.